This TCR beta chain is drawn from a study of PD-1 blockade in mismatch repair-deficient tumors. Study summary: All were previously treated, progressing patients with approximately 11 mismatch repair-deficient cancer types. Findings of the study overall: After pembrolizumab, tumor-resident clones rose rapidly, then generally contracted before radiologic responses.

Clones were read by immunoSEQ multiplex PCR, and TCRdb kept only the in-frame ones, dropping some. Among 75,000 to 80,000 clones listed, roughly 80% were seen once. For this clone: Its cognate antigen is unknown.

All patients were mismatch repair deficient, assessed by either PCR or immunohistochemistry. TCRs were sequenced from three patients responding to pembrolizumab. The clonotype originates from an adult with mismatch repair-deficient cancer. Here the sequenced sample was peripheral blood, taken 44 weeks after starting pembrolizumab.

CDR3 sequence reads: CASSLAGVHNEQFF. CDR3 coding DNA: TGTGCCAGCAGCTTAGCGGGAGTCCACAATGAGCAGTTCTTC. The rearrangement joins TRBV7-6 to TRBJ2-1, with D possibly TRBD2 on 5 matching bases. The ends were cut back, 0 bases at V and 5 bases at J, with 8 bases in the middle. Germline V gene lookup returns CDR1 SGHVS and CDR2 FNYEAQ. CDR3 length: 14 amino acids.